This T cell receptor beta chain was recorded in a study of blood T cell repertoires in COVID-19. This clone has just one count. CDR1 and CDR2 (germline): SEHNR, FQNEAQ (reference sequence). Trimming removed 5 bases at V and 0 bases at J, with 11 bases between. There are 15 residues in the CDR3. The repertoire was sequenced with immunoSEQ multiplex PCR; TCRdb's copy has only in-frame clones and lacks some. The repertoire consists of 400,000 or so clones, with 89% occurring once and the leading ten covering about 1.6%. Sequencing used peripheral blood. The clonotype originates from a woman aged 40 to 50 with COVID-19, enrolled during active disease. The chain recombines TRBV7-9 with TRBJ1-5; a possible D gene is TRBD1 (6 bases). This CDR3 is CASSLWTDSNQPQHF. The CDR3 nucleotides are TGTGCCAGCAGCCTTTGGACAGATAGCAATCAGCCCCAGCATTTT. Filled out from reference TRBV7-9 and TRBJ1-5, the complete variable domain reads DTGVSQNPRHKITKRGQNVTFRCDPISEHNRLYWYRQTLGQGPEFLTYFQNEAQLEKSRLLSDRFSAERPKGSFSTLEIQRTEQGDSAMYLCASSLWTDSNQPQHFGDGTRLSIL.